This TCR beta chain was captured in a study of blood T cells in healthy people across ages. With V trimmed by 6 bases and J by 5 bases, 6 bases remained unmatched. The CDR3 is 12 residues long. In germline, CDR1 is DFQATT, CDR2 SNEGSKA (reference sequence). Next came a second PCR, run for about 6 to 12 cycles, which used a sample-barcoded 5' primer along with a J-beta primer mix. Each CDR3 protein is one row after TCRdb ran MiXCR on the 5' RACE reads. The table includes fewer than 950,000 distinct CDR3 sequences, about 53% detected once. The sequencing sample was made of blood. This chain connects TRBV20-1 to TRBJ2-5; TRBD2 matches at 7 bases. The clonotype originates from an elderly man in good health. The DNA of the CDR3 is TGCAGTGCCTGGGAGGGGCCTGAGACCCAGTACTTC. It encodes CSAWEGPETQYF.